Listed below are T cell receptor beta chains from one sample, sequenced in a study of blood T cell repertoires in COVID-19. Generated by immunoSEQ multiplex PCR, the TCRdb table keeps only in-frame clones and is missing some. The repertoire holds roughly 75,000 clones, 80% seen once, with 9.5% to 15% in the top ten. The sequenced sample consisted of peripheral blood. The receptors stem from a man aged 50 or older with COVID-19, enrolled during active disease. Both conserved end residues are part of each CDR3. Fields, in order: clone size, V gene, CDR3 length, J gene, D gene, CDR3 DNA, CDR3 protein. A D gene is named only where the DNA matches it firmly. Clone size is stated in some rows and not others, as once, few, many or a class when expanded.

>.|TRBV5-1|17|TRBJ1-3|TRBD1
TGCGCCAGCAGCTTGGTAGGACAGGGGTATTCTGGAAACACCATATATTTT
CASSLVGQGYSGNTIYF
>.|TRBV29-1|15|TRBJ2-1|TRBD2
TGCAGCGCTCGGACTAGCGGGAGTCATTGGAATGAGCAGTTCTTC
CSARTSGSHWNEQFF
>.|TRBV23-1|11|TRBJ2-1|.
TGCGCCACCCCTGGCAGGGCTGAGCAGTTCTTC
CATPGRAEQFF
>.|TRBV21-1|16|TRBJ1-3|.
TGTGCCAGCAGCAACCTAGGGGCAGGGGCCCGAAACACCATATATTTT
CASSNLGAGARNTIYF
>.|TRBV6-2/TRBV6-3|16|TRBJ2-5|TRBD2
TGTGCCAGCAGTTACTCGGCTAGCGGGAACCAAGAGACCCAGTACTTC
CASSYSASGNQETQYF
>large|TRBV2|13|TRBJ2-5|.
TGTGCCAGCACCTCACCCCGGGGGGAGACCCAGTACTTC
CASTSPRGETQYF
>.|TRBV2|13|TRBJ1-2|.
TGTGCCAGCAGACCCCTGACAGGCTATGGCTACACCTTC
CASRPLTGYGYTF
>.|TRBV30|14|TRBJ2-2|.
TGTGCCTGGATCGTAGACAAGAACACCGGGGAGCTGTTTTTT
CAWIVDKNTGELFF
>.|TRBV5-4|15|TRBJ2-5|.
TGTGCCAGCAGCTCCGATACCAGCGAGTCAGAGACCCAGTACTTC
CASSSDTSESETQYF
>many|TRBV2|15|TRBJ2-1|.
TGTGCCAGCAGTGGGTTAGCGGATACCTACAATGAGCAGTTCTTC
CASSGLADTYNEQFF
>.|TRBV11-3|14|TRBJ2-7|.
TGTGCCAGCAGCCGGAGTTCGGGGGAGGTCGAGCAGTACTTC
CASSRSSGEVEQYF
>.|TRBV27|15|TRBJ1-2|.
TGTGCCAGCGCGGAGTCGTTCGACAGAAACTATGGCTACACCTTC
CASAESFDRNYGYTF
>.|TRBV5-6|14|TRBJ1-4|TRBD1
TGTGCCAGCAGTCGGGACAGGTTTAATGAAAAACTGTTTTTT
CASSRDRFNEKLFF
>.|TRBV3-1/TRBV3-2|17|TRBJ1-2|.
TGTGCCAGCCTAAGGGGGGGGTTGAATTACTCCAACTATGGCTACACCTTC
CASLRGGLNYSNYGYTF
>.|TRBV13|15|TRBJ2-6|.
TGTGCCAGCAGCAGACCCAGGGCTGGGGCCAACGTCCTGACTTTC
CASSRPRAGANVLTF
>.|TRBV6-6|13|TRBJ1-2|.
TGTGCCAGCAGCCAGCTTTCCGGGGATGGCTACACCTTC
CASSQLSGDGYTF
>many|TRBV28|12|TRBJ2-7|TRBD2
TGTGCCAGCAAATCGGGACTACGCGAGCAGTACTTC
CASKSGLREQYF
>.|TRBV6-5|12|TRBJ1-6|TRBD1
TGTGCCAGCAAGGAGGGGGCTTCACCCCTCCACTTT
CASKEGASPLHF
>.|TRBV13|12|TRBJ2-7|.
TGTGCCAGCAGCTTAGCCGGGGGCGAGCAGTACTTC
CASSLAGGEQYF
>.|TRBV7-6|18|TRBJ1-3|.
TGTGCCAGCAGCGCAATTTACGGGAGCTTAGAGTCTGGAAACACCATATATTTT
CASSAIYGSLESGNTIYF
>.|TRBV12-3/TRBV12-4|12|TRBJ2-1|TRBD2
TGTGCCACCCAGCGGGGCGGGAATGAGCAGTTCTTC
CATQRGGNEQFF
>.|TRBV11-3|15|TRBJ2-3|.
TGTGCCAGCAGCTTAGACCGCGACACCACAGATACGCAGTATTTT
CASSLDRDTTDTQYF
>.|TRBV11-2|16|TRBJ2-3|TRBD2
TGTGCCAGCAGCTCCCCAGGCGGGAGGGTCACAGATACGCAGTATTTT
CASSSPGGRVTDTQYF
>.|TRBV4-3|16|TRBJ2-7|TRBD2
TGCGCCAGCAGCCAAGTAAGGGGAGGGGCACTCTACGAGCAGTACTTC
CASSQVRGGALYEQYF
>.|TRBV7-3|16|TRBJ2-5|.
TGTGCCAGCAGCTCCCTCGGGGGCGGGAGAGAAGAGACCCAGTACTTC
CASSSLGGGREETQYF
>.|TRBV5-5|12|TRBJ2-7|.
TGTGCCAGCAGCGCAACTAGTTTCGAGCAGTACTTC
CASSATSFEQYF
>.|TRBV6-4|16|TRBJ2-7|TRBD2
TGTGCCAGCAGTGCCACTCGGGCTAGCGGGAGATTAGAGCAGTACTTC
CASSATRASGRLEQYF
>.|TRBV18|14|TRBJ1-1|.
TGTGCCAGCTCACCAACAAGACCGAGCGCTGAAGCTTTCTTT
CASSPTRPSAEAFF
>.|TRBV5-1|14|TRBJ2-5|TRBD2
TGCGCCAGCAGCACTAGCGGGAGGGAAGAGACCCAGTACTTC
CASSTSGREETQYF
>.|TRBV3-1/TRBV3-2|12|TRBJ2-5|.
TGTGCCAGCAGCCCCAGCGGGGAGACCCAGTACTTC
CASSPSGETQYF
>.|TRBV6-5|14|TRBJ2-1|.
TGTGCCACCAGGAGGGGGACACTTAACAATGAGCAGTTCTTC
CATRRGTLNNEQFF
>.|TRBV10-3|15|TRBJ2-2|TRBD2
TGTGCCATCAGATCCAGCGGGAGGCGCGCCGGGGAGCTGTTTTTT
CAIRSSGRRAGELFF
>.|TRBV14|12|TRBJ2-7|.
TGTGCCAGCAGCTCAGGCACGTACGAGCAGTACTTC
CASSSGTYEQYF
>.|TRBV16|20|TRBJ2-1|TRBD2
TGTGCCAGCAGCCAATTCGGGACTAGCGGGAGGACAAGCTCCTACAATGAGCAGTTCTTC
CASSQFGTSGRTSSYNEQFF
>few|TRBV4-1|16|TRBJ1-4|TRBD1
TGCGCCAGCAGCCAAGAGGGGACAGGCAGAGATGGAAAACTGTTTTTT
CASSQEGTGRDGKLFF
>.|TRBV27|17|TRBJ2-4|TRBD2
TGTGCCAGCAGACGGACTAGCGGGACACTGATGAAAAACATTCAGTACTTC
CASRRTSGTLMKNIQYF
>.|TRBV19|15|TRBJ1-5|.
TGTGCCAGTAGTGGCAGGGTGTCGGGCAATCAGCCCCAGCATTTT
CASSGRVSGNQPQHF
>.|TRBV5-8|16|TRBJ1-1|.
TGTGCCAGCAGCTTGAGGCAGGGAGGTCGGGACACTGAAGCTTTCTTT
CASSLRQGGRDTEAFF
>.|TRBV5-4|14|TRBJ1-3|.
TGTGCCAGCAGTCAGGTCGGAGGTGGAAACACCATATATTTT
CASSQVGGGNTIYF
>once|TRBV2|15|TRBJ2-1|TRBD2
TGTGCCAGCAGTGACTCCGGGACTAGCGGGAGTGGGGAGTTCTTC
CASSDSGTSGSGEFF
>.|TRBV6-5|14|TRBJ1-2|TRBD1
TGTGCCAGCAGACCGACAGGGAACCTATATGGCTACACCTTC
CASRPTGNLYGYTF
>.|TRBV4-3|14|TRBJ2-2|.
TGCGCCAGCAGCCAAGACAGGAACACCGGGGAGCTGTTTTTT
CASSQDRNTGELFF
>.|TRBV18|16|TRBJ2-7|TRBD1
TGTGCCAGCTCACCTCGTCCCGGGACAGGTTCTACGATGCAGTACTTC
CASSPRPGTGSTMQYF